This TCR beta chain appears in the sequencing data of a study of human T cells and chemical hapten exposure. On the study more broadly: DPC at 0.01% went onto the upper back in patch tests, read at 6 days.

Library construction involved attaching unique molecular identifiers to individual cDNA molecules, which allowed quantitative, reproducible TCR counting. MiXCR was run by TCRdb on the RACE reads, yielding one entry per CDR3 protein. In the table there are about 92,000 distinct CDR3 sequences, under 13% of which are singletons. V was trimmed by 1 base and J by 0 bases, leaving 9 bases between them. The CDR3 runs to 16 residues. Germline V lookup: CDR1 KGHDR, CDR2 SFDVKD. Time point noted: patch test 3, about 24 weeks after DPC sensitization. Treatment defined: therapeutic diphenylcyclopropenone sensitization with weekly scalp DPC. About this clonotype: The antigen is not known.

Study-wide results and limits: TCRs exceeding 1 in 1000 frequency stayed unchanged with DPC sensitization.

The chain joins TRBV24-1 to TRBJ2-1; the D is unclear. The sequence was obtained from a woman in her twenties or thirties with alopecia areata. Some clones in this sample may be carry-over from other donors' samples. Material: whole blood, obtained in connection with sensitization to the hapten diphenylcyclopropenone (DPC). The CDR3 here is CATSDFPQSSYNEQFF. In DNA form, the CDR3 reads TGTGCCACCAGTGATTTCCCCCAAAGCTCCTACAATGAGCAGTTCTTC.